These T cell receptor beta chains were read from a single sample in a study of CD8+ T cells in alopecia areata. TCRdb's copy holds only in-frame clones and misses some; the assay was immunoSEQ multiplex PCR. The table lists around 34,000 clones, approximately 58% of them singletons. The specimen was NKG2D-high CD8+ T cells sorted from blood. The receptors here all came from a human donor with alopecia areata. CDR3s include the opening cysteine and the closing phenylalanine or tryptophan. The D gene is left open where the match is weak. Clone size is given for some rows only: seen once, a few or many times, or a class if the clone is expanded.

size	J	D	V	CDR3	DNA
once	TRBJ1-1	-	TRBV28	CASSPRRTNTEAFF	TGTGCCAGCAGTCCCCGACGGACGAACACTGAAGCTTTCTTT
-	TRBJ2-3	TRBD2	TRBV5-6	CASSPGALAGGPGTDTQYF	TGTGCCAGCAGCCCGGGGGCCCTAGCGGGGGGGCCGGGCACAGATACGCAGTATTTT
-	TRBJ2-1	-	TRBV19	CASKWTDQSSYNEQFF	TGTGCCAGTAAGTGGACGGATCAGAGCTCCTACAATGAGCAGTTCTTC
-	TRBJ1-3	-	TRBV6-5	CASSNQVGVGNTIYF	TGTGCCAGCAGTAACCAGGTCGGGGTTGGAAACACCATATATTTT
few	TRBJ2-1	TRBD2	TRBV7-4	CAESRVGGIDNEQFF	TGTGCCGAGTCCCGGGTGGGAGGGATCGACAATGAGCAGTTCTTC
-	TRBJ1-1	-	TRBV6-5	CASSRGAEAFF	TGTGCCAGCAGCAGGGGCGCTGAAGCTTTCTTT
-	TRBJ2-7	-	TRBV9	CASSVGAGNYEQYF	TGTGCCAGCAGCGTAGGGGCGGGGAACTACGAGCAGTACTTC
few	TRBJ2-1	-	TRBV6-1	CASSEGVGHSYNEQFF	TGTGCCAGCAGTGAAGGGGTAGGGCACTCCTACAATGAGCAGTTCTTC
-	TRBJ2-2	-	TRBV19	CASSLLLWSRGPTGELFF	TGTGCCAGTAGTCTCCTCCTCTGGTCTCGGGGACCCACCGGGGAGCTGTTTTTT
few	TRBJ1-2	-	TRBV5-1	CASSSEERGYGYTF	TGCGCCAGCAGCTCAGAGGAGAGGGGATATGGCTACACCTTC
once	TRBJ2-1	-	TRBV27	CASTSAGRTYNEQFF	TGTGCCAGCACCTCCGCGGGGAGGACCTACAATGAGCAGTTCTTC
few	TRBJ1-1	-	TRBV7-9	CASSYNRGPEAFF	TGTGCCAGCAGCTACAACCGGGGTCCTGAAGCTTTCTTT
-	TRBJ1-2	TRBD1	TRBV30	CAWSVTPGTGHGYTF	TGTGCCTGGAGTGTAACCCCCGGGACAGGGCATGGCTACACCTTC
-	TRBJ2-2	TRBD2	TRBV27	CASSFRGGNTGELFF	TGTGCCAGCAGTTTCCGCGGGGGGAACACCGGGGAGCTGTTTTTT
few	TRBJ1-2	-	TRBV7-9	CASSFGAGMPYGYTF	TGTGCCAGCAGCTTCGGGGCAGGGATGCCCTATGGCTACACCTTC
-	TRBJ2-3	-	TRBV27	CASSSGTASTDTQYF	TGTGCCAGCAGTTCCGGGACGGCCAGCACAGATACGCAGTATTTT
-	TRBJ2-5	-	TRBV9	CASGSETGLAETQYF	TGTGCCAGCGGATCCGAGACAGGTCTAGCAGAGACCCAGTACTTC
-	TRBJ2-5	-	TRBV19	CASSIVGRETQYF	TGTGCCAGTAGTATAGTGGGACGGGAGACCCAGTACTTC
few	TRBJ2-2	TRBD1	TRBV29-1	CSVGDRNTGELFF	TGCAGCGTTGGGGACAGGAACACCGGGGAGCTGTTTTTT
few	TRBJ1-2	-	TRBV28	CASSLSPQNYGYTF	TGTGCCAGCAGTTTATCCCCACAGAACTATGGCTACACCTTC
once	TRBJ2-1	TRBD2	TRBV7-9	CASSFLAGPSYNEQFF	TGTGCCAGCAGTTTCCTAGCGGGGCCCTCCTACAATGAGCAGTTCTTC
once	TRBJ2-2	-	TRBV10-2	CASSEPRFANTGELFF	TGCGCCAGCAGTGAGCCTCGGTTCGCGAACACCGGGGAGCTGTTTTTT
few	TRBJ2-2	-	TRBV7-2	CASSQDIGDAGELFF	TGCGCCAGCAGCCAAGATATAGGGGACGCCGGGGAGCTGTTTTTT
few	TRBJ2-1	TRBD1	TRBV28	CASSLAGRGRKFF	TGTGCCAGCAGTTTAGCTGGCAGGGGGCGTAAGTTCTTC
few	TRBJ1-1	TRBD1	TRBV29-1	CSVGQVNTEAFF	TGCAGCGTAGGACAGGTGAACACTGAAGCTTTCTTT
-	TRBJ2-7	-	TRBV6-1	CAALRGFSYEQYF	TGTGCGGCCCTCCGCGGGTTCTCCTACGAGCAGTACTTC
-	TRBJ2-7	TRBD1	TRBV6-6	CASTLRTGGIDEQYF	TGTGCCAGCACCCTACGGACAGGGGGGATCGACGAGCAGTACTTC
few	TRBJ1-5	TRBD1	TRBV29-1	CSAGQGGNQPQHF	TGCAGCGCAGGACAGGGAGGCAATCAGCCCCAGCATTTT
few	TRBJ2-7	-	TRBV7-9	CASSLAGREQYF	TGTGCCAGCAGCTTAGCGGGCCGCGAGCAGTACTTC
few	TRBJ2-7	-	TRBV28	CASSARVNYEQYF	TGTGCCAGCAGTGCGAGGGTTAACTACGAGCAGTACTTC
few	TRBJ1-1	-	TRBV7-9	CASSITAGYTEAFF	TGTGCCAGCAGCATAACAGCGGGTTACACTGAAGCTTTCTTT
-	TRBJ2-7	-	TRBV19	CASSLQGGLREQYF	TGTGCCAGTAGCCTTCAGGGGGGGCTGAGAGAGCAGTACTTC
-	TRBJ1-1	-	TRBV4-3	CASSQVRGRGAFF	TGCGCCAGCAGCCAAGTTAGAGGTCGTGGGGCTTTCTTT
-	TRBJ1-2	TRBD1	TRBV10-3	CAISEKGDRASNYGYTF	TGTGCCATCAGTGAGAAGGGGGACAGGGCGTCTAACTATGGCTACACCTTC
-	TRBJ1-1	-	TRBV28	CASSRPGATGTANTEAFF	TGTGCCAGCAGCCGACCGGGGGCCACCGGGACGGCGAACACTGAAGCTTTCTTT
-	TRBJ2-1	TRBD2	TRBV5-1	CASSLDQGLAGGNEQFF	TGCGCCAGCAGCTTGGATCAGGGACTAGCGGGAGGAAATGAGCAGTTCTTC
-	TRBJ1-1	-	TRBV29-1	CSVEGGRVTEAFF	TGCAGCGTTGAAGGCGGCAGGGTCACTGAAGCTTTCTTT
-	TRBJ2-7	-	TRBV2	CASKYGLGREQYF	TGTGCCAGCAAGTACGGCTTAGGGCGGGAGCAGTACTTC
large	TRBJ2-1	-	TRBV29-1	CSVEGGKGRPYNEQFF	TGCAGCGTTGAAGGAGGAAAGGGGCGACCCTACAATGAGCAGTTCTTC
-	TRBJ2-1	TRBD2	TRBV11-2	CASSLDLAGEQFF	TGTGCCAGCAGCTTAGATCTAGCGGGGGAGCAGTTCTTC
-	TRBJ2-1	-	TRBV19	CASSGDYNEQFF	TGTGCCAGTAGTGGGGATTACAATGAGCAGTTCTTC
few	TRBJ2-3	TRBD2	TRBV18	CASSPRGLAGDLTDTQYF	TGTGCCAGCTCACCAAGGGGACTAGCGGGGGACCTCACAGATACGCAGTATTTT
-	TRBJ2-4	TRBD1	TRBV4-3	CASSQSKGQADKNIQYF	TGCGCCAGCAGCCAATCTAAAGGACAGGCGGACAAAAACATTCAGTACTTC
-	TRBJ2-3	-	TRBV7-9	CASSRPFDTQYF	TGTGCCAGCAGCCGCCCCTTTGATACGCAGTATTTT
few	TRBJ2-7	-	TRBV27	CASSRGTVYEQYF	TGTGCCAGCAGCCGAGGGACGGTATACGAGCAGTACTTC
-	TRBJ1-3	-	TRBV13	CASSFTPAEGNTIYF	TGTGCCAGCAGCTTTACACCGGCGGAAGGAAACACCATATATTTT
-	TRBJ2-3	TRBD2	TRBV27	CASSPQGLAGGRNTQYF	TGTGCCAGCAGTCCTCAGGGACTAGCGGGGGGGAGGAATACGCAGTATTTT
-	TRBJ1-5	TRBD1	TRBV2	CASRDRGWPQHF	TGTGCCAGCAGGGACAGGGGCTGGCCCCAGCATTTT
few	TRBJ2-3	TRBD2	TRBV7-9	CASSHTLAGGQYF	TGTGCCAGCAGCCATACGCTAGCGGGGGGGCAGTATTTT
-	TRBJ2-5	TRBD1	TRBV30	CAWSEGGEEQYF	TGTGCCTGGAGTGAAGGGGGCGAGGAGCAGTACTTC